The 10 T cell receptor beta chains below were found in one sample sequenced in a study of somatic mutations in cytotoxic T cells in rheumatoid arthritis. Measured with immunoSEQ multiplex PCR; TCRdb has only the in-frame clones, and not every one. The sample holds 12,000 to 15,000 clones, 75% to 95% seen once. The sample comprised CD4+ T cells sorted from blood. The receptors were gathered from a man between 70 and 80 years old with rheumatoid arthritis.

This clone has a single count. V gene TRBV2 combines with J gene TRBJ2-1; D remains ambiguous. Germline V gives CDR1 SNHLY, CDR2 FYNNEI. The CDR3 runs 12 residues. The V and J ends lost 4 bases and 8 bases respectively, with 9 bases between them. CDR3 sequence reads: CASSAGNHEQFF. The CDR3 region has the DNA TGTGCCAGCAGTGCGGGTAACCATGAGCAGTTCTTC.

The chain uses TRBV7-9 and TRBJ1-2, with TRBD1 matching 10 bases. Germline CDR1 and CDR2: SEHNR and FQNEAQ (reference sequence). This CDR3 spans 16 amino acids. V shed 4 bases and J 6 bases; nucleotides not matched to a gene: 11. Written as DNA, the CDR3 is TGTGCCAGCAGCTCCGGGGGCAGGACAGGGGGGGATGGCTACACCTTC. Translation gives CASSSGGRTGGDGYTF.

The gene calls are TRBV6-5 and TRBJ2-7, with 10 bases aligning to TRBD2. This CDR3 region has 15 residues. The V and J ends lost 2 bases and 4 bases, in that order; junction bases with no gene match: 5. The germline CDR1 and CDR2 sequences are MNHEY and SVGAGI. The CDR3 region is CASSYGASGGYEQYF. CDR3 DNA sequence: TGTGCCAGCAGTTACGGAGCTAGCGGGGGTTACGAGCAGTACTTC.

J is TRBJ1-1 and V is TRBV7-9, with D uncertain. The germline CDR1 and CDR2 sequences are SEHNR and FQNEAQ (reference sequence). V lost 1 base and J lost 0, with 12 bases in between. CDR3 size: 16 residues. This chain's CDR3 is CASSLDRSWVNTEAFF. The CDR3 nucleotides are TGTGCCAGCAGCTTAGACAGAAGCTGGGTGAACACTGAAGCTTTCTTT.

The genes are TRBV6-6 and TRBJ2-6, with a tentative D call TRBD2 (5 bases). Germline V gene lookup returns CDR1 MNHNY and CDR2 SVGAGI (reference sequence). CDR3 length: 13 residues. Trimming removed 3 bases at V and 13 bases at J, with 13 bases between. The CDR3 nucleotides read TGTGCCAGCAGTTATCTCGATGGCGGGGTCCTGACTTTC. It is translated as CASSYLDGGVLTF.

The chain couples TRBV28 to TRBJ2-7; 11 nucleotides agree with TRBD2. The CDR3 length is 14 residues. Looked up from germline, CDR1 is MDHEN and CDR2 is SYDVKM. V lost 6 bases and J lost 3; bases outside the gene matches: 4. CDR3 nucleotides: TGTGCCAGCAGAACTACTAGCGGGGGCTACGAGCAGTACTTC. Protein product: CASRTTSGGYEQYF. Filled out from reference TRBV28 and TRBJ2-7, the complete variable domain reads DVKVTQSSRYLVKRTGEKVFLECVQDMDHENMFWYRQDPGLGLRLIYFSYDVKMKEKGDIPEGYSVSREKKERFSLILESASTNQTSMYLCASRTTSGGYEQYFGPGTRLTVT.

A single count supports this clone. The chain joins TRBV7-9 to TRBJ2-5; 9 bases are shared with TRBD2. The V and J ends lost 4 bases and 0 bases, in that order; junction bases with no gene match: 6. Germline V CDR1 and CDR2: SEHNR, FQNEAQ (reference sequence). The CDR3 has 16 amino acids. In DNA, the CDR3 is TGTGCCAGCAGCTCAAGACTAGCGGAGAACCAAGAGACCCAGTACTTC. Translating gives CASSSRLAENQETQYF.

This clone was detected a few times. The chain combines TRBV5-1 with TRBJ2-7, with D unresolved. The V end lost 0 bases, the J end lost 3 bases, and 10 bases lay between the germline ends. CDR3 length: 14 amino acids. From germline, CDR1 is SGHRS and CDR2 YFSETQ. The CDR3 DNA sequence: TGCGCCAGCAGCTTGGAGCTGGTTAGCTACGAGCAGTACTTC. Translation gives CASSLELVSYEQYF. The full variable domain, with the rest looked up from reference TRBV5-1 and TRBJ2-7, is KAGVTQTPRYLIKTRGQQVTLSCSPISGHRSVSWYQQTPGQGLQFLFEYFSETQRNKGNFPGRFSGRQFSNSRSEMNVSTLELGDSALYLCASSLELVSYEQYFGPGTRLTVT.

V usage is TRBV19 and J usage is TRBJ1-1; D unclear. This CDR3 contains 13 residues. V lost 5 bases and J lost 8, with 15 bases in between. CDR1 and CDR2 (germline): LNHDA, SQIVND (reference sequence). The CDR3 reads CASSPTTRGEAFF. The CDR3 DNA is TGTGCCAGTAGTCCCACGACCCGGGGAGAAGCTTTCTTT.

The CDR3 coding sequence is TGTGCCAGCAGCAAGTGGCTGGAGCGCCGGAGCTCCTACGAGCAGTACTTC. Protein product: CASSKWLERRSSYEQYF. This sequence joins TRBV21-1 and TRBJ2-7; the table names TRBD2, a call not compared with the DNA. TRBV21-1 is noted as a pseudogene. The CDR3 totals 17 residues.